The 26 T cell receptor beta chains below all came from one sample that was sequenced in a study of blood T cell repertoires in COVID-19. The assay was immunoSEQ multiplex PCR, and TCRdb's table has in-frame clones only and misses some. The profile covers over 110,000 clones, with 80% to 90% appearing a single time and less than 2% taken by the ten largest. The sequenced material came from peripheral blood. The receptors come from a woman aged 50 to 65 with acute or convalescent COVID-19.

As concerns this clone: Distinct nucleotide sequences in the sample also encode this CDR3. The chain carries TRBV24-1 and TRBJ2-1; 9 positions match TRBD2. J gave up 2 bases and V 5 bases, and 3 bases lay outside the gene matches. The CDR3 is 15 amino acids. Germline V gene data show CDR1 as KGHDR and CDR2 as SFDVKD. The CDR3 coding sequence is TGTGCCACCAGTGCAGCGGGAGGTCCCTACAATGAGCAGTTCTTC. Its protein is CATSAAGGPYNEQFF.

The chain couples TRBV9 to TRBJ2-7; maybe TRBD2 (6 bases). V lost 4 bases and J lost 11, with 25 bases in between. This CDR3 comprises 15 residues. Germline lookup yields CDR1 SGDLS and CDR2 YYNGEE. CDR3: CASSLEPGEKAVEYF. The DNA for the CDR3 is TGTGCCAGCAGCCTCGAACCGGGAGAGAAAGCGGTGGAGTACTTC.

V usage is TRBV7-9 and J usage is TRBJ2-1; TRBD2 matches at 12 bases. The CDR3 consists of 16 residues. Germline V gene data show CDR1 as SEHNR and CDR2 as FQNEAQ (reference sequence). V was clipped by 1 base and J by 9 bases; unmatched bases: 7. CDR3 nucleotides: TGTGCCAGCAGCTTAGGCCGACTAGCGGGAGCCTCTGAGCAGTTCTTC. This gives the protein CASSLGRLAGASEQFF.

This clone was detected once. V and J are TRBV10-3 and TRBJ2-5, with a tentative D call TRBD2 (6 bases). The V gene's germline CDR1 is ENHRY and CDR2 SYGVKD. V was clipped by 2 bases and J by 5 bases, with 9 bases between them. CDR3 length: 13 amino acids. CDR3 coding DNA: TGTGCCATCAGTGAGCCGGGAGTTGAGACCCAGTACTTC. Its protein product is CAISEPGVETQYF.

This clone has only a few counts. The chain employs TRBV4-2 and TRBJ1-2; D gene unclear. The ends were cut back, 4 bases at V and 1 base at J, with 13 bases in the middle. This CDR3 comprises 15 residues. Germline V gives CDR1 LGHNA, CDR2 YNFKEQ. DNA for the CDR3: TGTGCCAGCAGCCCAGGCGGAGGGCGTAACTATGGCTACACCTTC. The encoded protein is CASSPGGGRNYGYTF.

V gene TRBV10-1 combines with J gene TRBJ2-2; the match to TRBD1 covers 7 bases. The CDR3 contains 16 residues. V shed 3 bases and J 0 bases; nucleotides not matched to a gene: 4. The V gene's germline CDR1 is WNHNN and CDR2 SYGVQD (reference sequence). CDR3 DNA sequence: TGCGCCAGCAGTGACGCGACAGGGCCGAACACCGGGGAGCTGTTTTTT. Translated: CASSDATGPNTGELFF.

The chain links TRBV6-5 to TRBJ1-5, with 8 positions matching TRBD1. The CDR3 loop spans 15 amino acids. Trimming cost V 5 bases and J 2 bases; bases outside gene matches: 5. CDR1 and CDR2 from the germline V gene are MNHEY and SVGAGI. CDR3 region: CASSRVTGGNQPQHF. The CDR3 DNA sequence: TGTGCCAGCAGTCGGGTGACAGGGGGCAATCAGCCCCAGCATTTT.

The genes are TRBV28 and TRBJ1-5; 8 bases fit TRBD1. This CDR3 contains 19 residues. The germline gives CDR1 MDHEN, CDR2 SYDVKM. V was pared by 5 bases and J by 0 bases, with 15 bases of the junction left unmatched. CDR3 DNA: TGTGCCAGCAGTCCGATCGGACAGGGAGCAGCTTATAGCAATCAGCCCCAGCATTTT. Protein product: CASSPIGQGAAYSNQPQHF.

This rearrangement joins TRBV7-9 to TRBJ1-2; 9 bases are a match to TRBD1. V lost 4 bases to trimming and J lost 4 bases; unmatched junction nucleotides: 10. Germline CDR1 and CDR2: SEHNR and FQNEAQ (reference sequence). The CDR3 is 16 residues long. The CDR3 spells CASSSSGTGILYGYTF. The CDR3 DNA reads TGTGCCAGCAGCTCGTCCGGGACAGGGATACTCTATGGCTACACCTTC.

This clone was picked up one time. This sequence joins TRBV4-1 and TRBJ1-1; possibly TRBD1 for D (5 bases). V was shortened by 2 bases and J by 1 base, with 11 bases between the two germline ends. Germline CDR1 and CDR2: MGHRA and YSYEKL. The CDR3 totals 15 residues. This CDR3 reads CASSQRGAPNTEAFF. For the CDR3, the DNA is TGCGCCAGCAGCCAACGCGGGGCCCCGAACACTGAAGCTTTCTTT.

The genes are TRBV6-1 and TRBJ1-6, with D unresolved. Germline CDR1 MNHNS, CDR2 SASEGT. The V end was cut by 0 bases, the J end by 8 bases, with 11 bases between. The CDR3 sequence is 15 residues long. In DNA form, the CDR3 reads TGTGCCAGCAGTGAAGCAACGCAGGAATATTCACCCCTCCACTTT. It translates to CASSEATQEYSPLHF.

The DNA of the CDR3 is TGCGCCAGCAGCTTGGACACTAACTACGAGCAGTACTTC. Its protein product is CASSLDTNYEQYF. V gene TRBV5-1 combines with J gene TRBJ2-7; unclear D gene. The CDR3 loop spans 13 amino acids. Trimming pared 0 bases from V and 3 bases from J, leaving 7 bases between. The germline gives CDR1 SGHRS, CDR2 YFSETQ.

This clone was found once. The rearrangement links TRBV30 to TRBJ2-2; 7 nucleotides align to TRBD1. V shed 5 bases and J 3 bases; nucleotides not matched to a gene: 6. The V gene's germline CDR1 is GTSNPN and CDR2 SVGIG (reference sequence). The CDR3 runs to 14 residues. CDR3 sequence reads: CAWEGQLYTGELFF. CDR3 bases: TGTGCCTGGGAGGGACAGCTGTACACCGGGGAGCTGTTTTTT.

The chain links TRBV19 to TRBJ2-1; unclear D gene. CDR3 length: 15 residues. V lost 1 base and J lost 0, with 7 bases in between. Germline CDR1 reads LNHDA; CDR2 reads SQIVND (reference sequence). The chain's CDR3 is CASSIGGTSYNEQFF. The CDR3 nucleotides read TGTGCCAGTAGTATAGGTGGCACCTCCTACAATGAGCAGTTCTTC.

Only one count was recorded for this clone. The chain has TRBV7-8 and TRBJ2-2; 15 positions agree with TRBD2. V trimming: 6 bases; J trimming: 6 bases; junction bases outside the gene matches: 2. Germline CDR1 reads SGHVS; CDR2 reads FQNEAQ. The CDR3 runs to 15 residues. The CDR3 region has the DNA TGTGCCAGCAGAAGGACTAGCGGGAGGGCCGGGGAGCTGTTTTTT. Its protein product is CASRRTSGRAGELFF.

The chain couples TRBV28 to TRBJ1-1; weak D call: TRBD1 (6 bases). The CDR3 loop spans 15 amino acids. Between the trimmed V and J ends, which lost 1 base and 6 bases, there was a span of 15 bases. From germline, CDR1 is MDHEN and CDR2 SYDVKM. The CDR3: CASSLSARGGAEAFF. For the CDR3, the DNA is TGTGCCAGCAGTTTATCGGCGCGGGGGGGCGCTGAAGCTTTCTTT.

The chain links TRBV6-6 to TRBJ2-2, with 15 bases matching TRBD2. Germline assignment: CDR1 MNHNY and CDR2 SVGAGI (reference sequence). The junction had 2 bases not matched to a gene; V was cut back by 4 bases and J by 8 bases. The CDR3 is made up of 15 amino acids. This CDR3 is CASSLGLAGGGELFF. CDR3 bases: TGTGCCAGCAGTTTGGGACTAGCGGGAGGAGGGGAGCTGTTTTTT.

This rearrangement joins TRBV27 to TRBJ1-2; TRBD1 might be the D (5 bases). Trimming left V 6 bases short and J 1 base short, with 15 bases between. The CDR3 runs 15 residues. The V gene's germline CDR1 is MNHEY and CDR2 SMNVEV (reference sequence). The CDR3 sequence is CASRSSGSYNYGYTF. Here the CDR3 DNA reads TGTGCCAGCAGATCTTCAGGGTCCTATAACTATGGCTACACCTTC.

The gene calls are TRBV6-5 and TRBJ1-4, with 8 positions matching TRBD1. The germline gives CDR1 MNHEY, CDR2 SVGAGI. V lost 2 bases to trimming and J lost 8 bases; unmatched junction nucleotides: 10. This CDR3 has 16 residues. This chain's CDR3 is CASSYAYQGAGEKLFF. CDR3 DNA: TGTGCCAGCAGTTACGCATATCAGGGGGCCGGAGAAAAACTGTTTTTT.

The CDR3 here is CASSQEIRTDRSGNTIYF. The CDR3 coding sequence is TGTGCCAGCAGCCAAGAGATCAGGACAGACCGCTCTGGAAACACCATATATTTT. The chain uses TRBV4-2 and TRBJ1-3; possible D gene TRBD1, 6 bases. CDR1 and CDR2 from the germline V gene are LGHNA and YNFKEQ. Trimming left V 0 bases short and J 0 bases short, with 15 bases between. The CDR3 sequence is 18 residues long.

The chain joins TRBV7-6 to TRBJ2-3, with a tentative D call TRBD2 (5 bases). V dropped 2 bases and J dropped 0 bases, with 9 bases sitting between them. The CDR3 contains 15 residues. Per germline, CDR1 SGHVS and CDR2 FNYEAQ. The CDR3 protein is CASSLPWTSTDTQYF. The DNA of the CDR3 is TGTGCCAGCAGCTTACCCTGGACTAGCACAGATACGCAGTATTTT.

This clone was seen a single time. The chain is built from TRBV18 and TRBJ1-5; 9 positions match TRBD1. Germline V CDR1 and CDR2: KGHSH, LQKENI. The CDR3 is 16 amino acids. The junction had 3 bases not matched to a gene; V was cut back by 3 bases and J by 0 bases. The CDR3 reads CASSPDRGSSNQPQHF. Here the CDR3 DNA reads TGTGCCAGCTCACCCGACAGGGGGTCTAGCAATCAGCCCCAGCATTTT.

The genes are TRBV19 and TRBJ2-2, with a weak D call TRBD1 (6 bases). Germline-derived CDR1 and CDR2 are LNHDA and SQIVND (reference sequence). The CDR3 totals 16 residues. Trimming stripped 6 bases from V and 3 bases from J, with 17 bases between. The CDR3 coding sequence is TGTGCCAGTAGGTTCAACAGGGACCGCGACACCGGGGAGCTGTTTTTT. Translation: CASRFNRDRDTGELFF.

The chain employs TRBV3-1 (or the pseudogene TRBV3-2) and TRBJ1-2; D is uncertain. V was trimmed by 6 bases and J by 2 bases, leaving 16 bases between them. CDR1 is LGHDT and CDR2 is YNNKEL in the germline V gene (reference sequence). This CDR3 has 15 residues. DNA for the CDR3: TGTGCCAGCAGTCCACTCCTATCCTCAAACTATGGCTACACCTTC. Its protein product is CASSPLLSSNYGYTF.

This chain connects TRBV7-8 to TRBJ1-2; D ambiguous. V gave up 1 base and J gave up 4 bases, with 7 bases separating them. Germline V CDR1 and CDR2: SGHVS, FQNEAQ. This CDR3 spans 13 amino acids. CDR3 loop: CASSLGQGYGYTF. The CDR3 DNA reads TGTGCCAGCAGCTTAGGACAAGGCTATGGCTACACCTTC.

V is TRBV5-1 and J is TRBJ2-3; perhaps TRBD2 as D (5 bases). The V and J ends lost 0 bases and 2 bases respectively, with 10 bases between them. This CDR3 spans 15 amino acids. From germline, CDR1 is SGHRS and CDR2 YFSETQ. The CDR3 DNA is TGCGCCAGCAGCTTGGCGAGGGTATCCACAGATACGCAGTATTTT. This sequence encodes CASSLARVSTDTQYF.